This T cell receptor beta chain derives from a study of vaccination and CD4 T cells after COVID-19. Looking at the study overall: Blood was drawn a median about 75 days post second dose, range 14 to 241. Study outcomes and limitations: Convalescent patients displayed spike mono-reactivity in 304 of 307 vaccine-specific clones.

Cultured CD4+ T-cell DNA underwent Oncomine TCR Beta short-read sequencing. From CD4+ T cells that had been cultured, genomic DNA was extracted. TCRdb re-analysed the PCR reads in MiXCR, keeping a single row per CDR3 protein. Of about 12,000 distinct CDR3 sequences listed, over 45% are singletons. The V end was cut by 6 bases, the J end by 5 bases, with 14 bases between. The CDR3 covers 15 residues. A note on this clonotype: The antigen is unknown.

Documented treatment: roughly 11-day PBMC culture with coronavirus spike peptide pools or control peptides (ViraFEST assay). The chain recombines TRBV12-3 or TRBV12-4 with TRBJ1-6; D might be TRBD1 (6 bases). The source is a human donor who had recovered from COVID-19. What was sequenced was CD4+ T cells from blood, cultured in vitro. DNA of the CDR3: TGTGCCAGCAGCAGCCAGGGGACCAATAATTCACCCCTCCACTTT. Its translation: CASSSQGTNNSPLHF.